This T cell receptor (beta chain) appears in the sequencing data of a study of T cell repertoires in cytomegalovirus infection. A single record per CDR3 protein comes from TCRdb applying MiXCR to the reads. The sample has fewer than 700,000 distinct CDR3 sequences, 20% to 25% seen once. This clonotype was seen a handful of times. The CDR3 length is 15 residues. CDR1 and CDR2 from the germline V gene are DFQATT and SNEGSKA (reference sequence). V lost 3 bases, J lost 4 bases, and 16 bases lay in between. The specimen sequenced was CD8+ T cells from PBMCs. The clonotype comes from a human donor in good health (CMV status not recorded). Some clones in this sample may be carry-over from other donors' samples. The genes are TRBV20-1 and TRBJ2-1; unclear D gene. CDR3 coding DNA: TGCAGTGCTAGTTCCAGGAACTTTGTGTACAATGAGCAGTTCTTC. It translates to CSASSRNFVYNEQFF.